The rows below give T cell receptor beta chains drawn from one sample of a study of Tregs in tolerant kidney transplant recipients. The repertoire was sequenced with immunoSEQ multiplex PCR; TCRdb's copy has only in-frame clones and lacks some. The sample holds over 50,000 clones, 80% to 90% seen once. Sequenced here: Tregs from blood, sampled before the transplant. These receptors originate from a human donor who received a combined kidney and bone marrow transplant. Both conserved end residues are part of each CDR3. A D gene is named only where the DNA matches it firmly. Rows may omit the clone size; those that give it use once, few, many or a size class.

d_call	v_call	j_call	clone_size	cdr3_nt	cdr3_aa
TRBD2	TRBV6-6	TRBJ2-1	few	TGTGCCAGCAGTGGGGGAGGGTACCATGAGCAGTTCTTC	CASSGGGYHEQFF
TRBD2	TRBV7-2	TRBJ2-7	.	TGTGCCAGCAGCTTAATTCCTAGCGGGGCCTACGAGCAGTACTTC	CASSLIPSGAYEQYF
.	TRBV19	TRBJ2-1	.	TGTGCCAGTAGTATCGGACAGTCCTACAATGAGCAGTTCTTC	CASSIGQSYNEQFF
.	TRBV4-3	TRBJ2-7	.	TGCGCCAGCAGCCAAGAGTTGACGGGGGCGGACGTCGAGCAGTACTTC	CASSQELTGADVEQYF
.	TRBV29-1	TRBJ2-2	.	TGCAGCGTGGAAGCAGGGACTAACACCGGGGAGCTGTTTTTT	CSVEAGTNTGELFF
TRBD2	TRBV5-1	TRBJ2-7	.	TGCGCCAGCAGCGATGGGACTAGTTGGACGATTGCCTACGAGCAGTACTTC	CASSDGTSWTIAYEQYF
.	TRBV7-2	TRBJ1-4	.	TGTGCCAGCAGCCGCAGGGGCACGTATGAAAAACTGTTTTTT	CASSRRGTYEKLFF
.	TRBV6-1	TRBJ1-2	.	TGTGCCAGCAGTGTTACACAACTAGGGGACTATGGCTACACCTTC	CASSVTQLGDYGYTF
TRBD1	TRBV27	TRBJ2-3	.	TGCGCCAGCAGTTTGCTCCAGGGGGTCACAGATACGCAGTATTTT	CASSLLQGVTDTQYF
.	TRBV6-6	TRBJ1-2	few	TGTGCCAGCAGTAACGGCGGGGGTGGCTACACCTTC	CASSNGGGGYTF
.	TRBV7-5	TRBJ2-3	.	TGTGCCAGAAGCCCCGGACAGGAAACAGATACGCAGTATTTT	CARSPGQETDTQYF
.	TRBV21-1	TRBJ2-7	.	TGTGCCAGCAGCAAAGCGCGACTCGAGGGACACGGGTACTACGAGCAGTACTTC	CASSKARLEGHGYYEQYF
.	TRBV19	TRBJ1-3	.	TGTGCCAGTAGTATAGGGAAGATAGACAGCAACTCTGGAAACACCATATATTTT	CASSIGKIDSNSGNTIYF
.	TRBV6-1	TRBJ1-5	.	TGTGTCAGCAGCTCAAATGGACTGCATTACCAGCCCCAGCATTTT	CVSSSNGLHYQPQHF
TRBD2	TRBV7-2	TRBJ2-3	.	TGTGCCAGCAGCCCCCCCGGGAGACTAGCGGGATCCACAGATACGCAGTATTTT	CASSPPGRLAGSTDTQYF
.	TRBV6-4	TRBJ1-4	.	TGTGCCAGCAGTCGACCCCCCAGGGGTGGGACAACTAATGAAAAACTGTTTTTT	CASSRPPRGGTTNEKLFF
.	TRBV6-4	TRBJ1-1	.	TGTGCCAGCAGTGAGCAGGGAAGCACTGAAGCTTTCTTT	CASSEQGSTEAFF
TRBD2	TRBV6-5	TRBJ2-1	.	TGTGCCAGCAGTTACGGGGGTAGCGGGGCCTACAATGAGCAGTTCTTC	CASSYGGSGAYNEQFF
.	TRBV14	TRBJ1-6	few	TGTGCCAGCAGCCAAGTAACTAATTCACCCCTCCACTTT	CASSQVTNSPLHF
TRBD2	TRBV5-1	TRBJ2-7	once	TGCGCCAGCAGTTCCCTAGCGGGAGTAGGGTACGAGCAGTACTTC	CASSSLAGVGYEQYF
TRBD2	TRBV9	TRBJ2-7	.	TGTGCCAGCAGCGTGGGGACTAGCGGGAGCCACGAGCAGTACTTC	CASSVGTSGSHEQYF
TRBD1	TRBV6-1	TRBJ1-4	.	TGTGCCAGCAGTGTGGACAGGGTCTTTGAAAAACTGTTTTTT	CASSVDRVFEKLFF
.	TRBV4-1	TRBJ2-2	few	TGCGCCAGCAGCCGACTGTATACAGATCTAGCGAACACCGGGGAGCTGTTTTTT	CASSRLYTDLANTGELFF
.	TRBV18	TRBJ2-3	.	TGTGCCAGCTCACCAGTTGAAAATACGCAGTATTTT	CASSPVENTQYF
TRBD2	TRBV12-5	TRBJ2-1	.	TGTGCTAGTGGTTTGGTTCTCTCGCAGACTAGCGGTTTGCCCTACAATGAGCAGTTCTTC	CASGLVLSQTSGLPYNEQFF
TRBD1	TRBV6-1	TRBJ1-5	.	TGTGCCAGCAGTGAGCAGACAGGGCTTGGACAGCCCCAGCATTTT	CASSEQTGLGQPQHF
.	TRBV6-6	TRBJ1-2	.	TGTGCCAGCAGGCCCGACAGAGTATCCCCCAGCTACACCTTC	CASRPDRVSPSYTF
TRBD1	TRBV5-5	TRBJ1-4	.	TGTGCCAGCAGCGTAACCCCTCAAGGGACAGGGGACGAAAAACTGTTTTTT	CASSVTPQGTGDEKLFF
TRBD2	TRBV9	TRBJ2-2	.	TGTGCCAGCAGCCCTGGGCTAGCGGGTAACACCGGGGAGCTGTTTTTT	CASSPGLAGNTGELFF
.	TRBV4-2	TRBJ2-7	.	TGTGCCAGCAGCCATACAGGTAACCCCCGCTACGAGCAGTACTTC	CASSHTGNPRYEQYF
TRBD1	TRBV19	TRBJ1-5	once	TGTGCCAGTAGTATAGGGACAGGGAATCAGCCCCAGCATTTT	CASSIGTGNQPQHF
.	TRBV27	TRBJ1-6	.	TGTGCCAGCAGCCTTTACAGGGAGGAGTCACCCCTCCACTTT	CASSLYREESPLHF
.	TRBV29-1	TRBJ2-1	.	TGCAGCGCCCTGGAACGCCAGGGGTACAATGAGCAGTTCTTC	CSALERQGYNEQFF
.	TRBV6-5	TRBJ2-7	.	TGTGCCAGCAGTTACCTGACGGGGGCTTCCTACGAGCAGTACTTC	CASSYLTGASYEQYF
.	TRBV7-9	TRBJ2-3	.	TGTGCCAGCAGCTTAATCGCAGATACGCAGTATTTT	CASSLIADTQYF
.	TRBV10-3	TRBJ2-7	.	TGTGCCATCAGTCGGTCCTACGAGCAGTACTTC	CAISRSYEQYF
TRBD1	TRBV14	TRBJ1-6	.	TGTGCCAGCAGCCCTATACCGGGACAGCCTAGCTCCTATAATTCACCCCTCCACTTT	CASSPIPGQPSSYNSPLHF
.	TRBV6-7	TRBJ1-2	.	TGTGCCAGCAGTTATCAGCCACCGAGCAGGGGAGACTATGGCTACACCTTC	CASSYQPPSRGDYGYTF
.	TRBV19	TRBJ2-3	.	TGTGCCAGTAGAACTAGCCGAGGAAAGGGAGATACGCAGTATTTT	CASRTSRGKGDTQYF
.	TRBV6-1	TRBJ1-2	.	TGTGCCAGCAATACAGGGTTTAGTGGCTACACCTTC	CASNTGFSGYTF
TRBD2	TRBV25-1	TRBJ2-1	.	TGTGCCAGCAGCCCGGGGGGGAGCTCCTACAATGAGCAGTTCTTC	CASSPGGSSYNEQFF